These 12 T cell receptor delta chains were sequenced from one sample in a study of gamma-delta T cells after stem cell transplantation. TCRdb re-called clones from the RT-PCR reads using CATT. The sample lists under 7,000 delta-chain clones; roughly 10% were seen once. Sequenced: gamma-delta T cells. These receptors all stem from a human donor. It is not recorded whose cells these are; they may come from a transplant donor.

This clone was observed a few times. The rearrangement links TRDV2 to TRDJ3, with D maybe TRDD3 (5 bases). Germline V gene data show CDR1 as GEAIGNYY and CDR2 as EKD. CDR3 length: 18 amino acids. V was pared by 0 bases and J by 3 bases, with 14 bases between. This CDR3 is CACDTGTGSFWDTRQMFF. CDR3 bases: TGTGCCTGTGACACCGGTACTGGAAGCTTCTGGGACACCCGACAGATGTTTTTC.

The chain is built from TRDV2 and TRDJ1; 10 bases are shared with TRDD3. Germline V CDR1 and CDR2: GEAIGNYY, EKD. The V segment lost 0 bases and the J segment 0 bases; nucleotides outside the gene matches: 21. The CDR3 is 22 residues long. The CDR3 sequence is CACDTVKFRLGDSPVYTDKLIF. The CDR3 DNA is TGTGCCTGTGACACCGTTAAGTTTAGACTGGGGGATTCTCCCGTTTACACCGATAAACTCATCTTT.

Worth noting for this clone: A much larger clone differs from this one at a single base, so this may be a read error. The sample holds other DNA sequences that translate to the same CDR3. V and J are TRDV2 and TRDJ3; TRDD3 might be the D (6 bases). The ends were cut back, 0 bases at V and 2 bases at J, with 22 bases in the middle. Per the germline V gene, CDR1 is GEAIGNYY and CDR2 is EKD. This CDR3 is 21 amino acids long. This chain's CDR3 is CACDTAVLGDSRTWDTRQMFF. In DNA, the CDR3 is TGTGCCTGTGACACCGCGGTACTGGGAGATTCTCGAACCTGGGACACCCGACAGATGTTTTTC.

V gene TRDV1 combines with J gene TRDJ2; 10 nucleotides match TRDD3. In germline, CDR1 is TSWWSYY, CDR2 QGS. The CDR3 is 17 residues long. V lost 2 bases, J lost 11 bases, and 14 bases stayed unmatched. The CDR3 region is CALGEGSYVGDTRQLFF. Written as DNA, the CDR3 is TGTGCTCTTGGGGAAGGGTCCTACGTGGGGGATACCCGGCAACTCTTCTTT.

The rearrangement links TRDV2 to TRDJ3, with 10 bases aligning to TRDD3. The V gene's germline CDR1 is GEAIGNYY and CDR2 EKD. This CDR3 contains 18 residues. V was clipped by 1 base and J by 2 bases; unmatched bases: 4. CDR3 nucleotides: TGTGCCTGTGACACTGGGGGATACCGGGCCTGGGACACCCGACAGATGTTTTTC. It encodes CACDTGGYRAWDTRQMFF.

This rearrangement joins TRDV2 to TRDJ1; the D gene is possibly TRDD1 (6 bases). The CDR3 consists of 13 residues. With 2 bases removed from V and 0 bases from J, the gap between germline ends came to 6 bases. The germline V gene encodes CDR1 GEAIGNYY and CDR2 EKD. Written as DNA, the CDR3 is TGTGCCTGTGACAAAATAGACACCGATAAACTCATCTTT. Its translation: CACDKIDTDKLIF.

Regarding this clone: Since a much larger clone is just one base distant, this may be a read error. This sample includes further DNA sequences coding for the same CDR3. This chain joins TRDV2 and TRDJ1, with D perhaps matching TRDD2 (9 bases). The CDR3 runs 26 residues. Germline-derived CDR1 and CDR2 are GEAIGNYY and EKD. DNA of the CDR3: TGTGCCTGTGACAACGTCCCCCCTTCCTACGGAACGCCGGGGGATAGTTCCAACGATTACACCGATAAACTCATTTTT. Its protein is CACDNVPPSYGTPGDSSNDYTDKLIF.

This clone is termed medium-sized. V is TRDV2 and J is TRDJ3, with 7 bases fitting TRDD3. The CDR3 runs 20 residues. With 1 base clipped from V and 0 bases from J, the junction kept 11 bases outside the gene matches. In germline, CDR1 is GEAIGNYY, CDR2 EKD. The CDR3 reads CACDTPGGSTPSWDTRQMFF. The CDR3 bases are TGTGCCTGTGACACGCCTGGGGGCTCAACCCCCTCCTGGGACACCCGACAGATGTTTTTC.

This clone came up a few times. A single base separates this from a much larger clone, so it may be a read error. The same CDR3 arises from other DNA sequences in this sample as well. The V and J genes are TRDV2 and TRDJ1; D perhaps matches TRDD3 (5 bases). V lost 0 bases, J lost 2 bases, and 24 bases lay in between. Germline V gene data show CDR1 as GEAIGNYY and CDR2 as EKD. CDR3 length: 19 amino acids. CDR3 residues: CACDTLSSGSPGRTDKLIF. The CDR3 DNA is TGTGCCTGTGACACCCTCTCCTCGGGATCCCCCGGTCGTACCGATAAACTCATCTTT.

This clone has a handful of counts. This likely traces to a read error, being one base from a far larger clone. The sample carries other DNA sequences with the same CDR3. DNA for the CDR3: TGTGCCTGTGACACTGTTGGGGCGCCCTCCACCGATAAACTCATCTTT. This gives the protein CACDTVGAPSTDKLIF. The gene calls are TRDV2 and TRDJ1, with a tentative D call TRDD3 (5 bases). The CDR3 consists of 16 residues. Trimming took off 1 base at V and 1 base at J, with 15 bases between the two ends. Germline CDR1 reads GEAIGNYY; CDR2 reads EKD.

This clone has a single count. The junction departs from germline at one end; a sequencing error may be responsible. The V gene is TRDV2, the J gene TRDJ3; tentatively, D is TRDD3 (6 bases). The CDR3 covers 23 residues. Per germline, CDR1 GEAIGNYY and CDR2 EKD. In DNA, the CDR3 is TGTGCCTGTGACACCCTCCGACCTAGAGTACTGGTGGATACAGCCTGGGGCACCCGACAGATGTTTTTC. It codes for CACDTLRPRVLVDTAWGTRQMFF.

This clone is medium-sized in the sample. Within the sample, other DNA sequences also encode this same CDR3. The chain combines TRDV2 with TRDJ3; 7 bases map to TRDD3. CDR1 is GEAIGNYY and CDR2 is EKD in the germline V gene. The CDR3 length is 18 residues. Trimming cost V 1 base and J 0 bases; bases outside gene matches: 5. The CDR3 reads CACDTGGPSSWDTRQMFF. CDR3 bases: TGTGCCTGTGACACTGGGGGACCAAGCTCCTGGGACACCCGACAGATGTTTTTC.